The 21 T cell receptor beta chains below all came from one sample that was sequenced in a study of Graves' ophthalmopathy and Graves' hyperthyroidism. RNA transcripts provided the template for amplifying TCR beta CDR3 regions. Investigators did first-round RT-PCR with HTBI primers, then second-round multiplex PCR. TCRdb re-called the multiplex PCR reads through MiXCR, storing one row per CDR3 protein. Of just over 600,000 distinct CDR3 sequences detected, 22% appear once; the ten largest clones hold roughly 6.9%. Sequencing was carried out using peripheral blood. These receptors were taken from a woman aged 18-29 years with stable Graves' hyperthyroidism. Some clones in this sample may be carry-over from other donors' samples.

At least ten counts were recorded for this clonotype. The chain employs TRBV7-9 and TRBJ1-1; D remains ambiguous. The V gene's germline CDR1 is SEHNR and CDR2 FQNEAQ (reference sequence). The V end was cut by 5 bases, the J end by 0 bases, with 7 bases between. The CDR3 runs 13 residues. The CDR3 DNA is TGTGCCAGCAGCCGCCCAGTGAACACTGAAGCTTTCTTT. The encoded protein is CASSRPVNTEAFF.

J is TRBJ2-7 and V is TRBV15; 10 bases map to TRBD1. The CDR3 has 17 amino acids. After removal of 1 base from V and 0 bases from J, the junction contained 6 bases not matched to a gene. The germline V gene encodes CDR1 LNHNV and CDR2 YYDKDF (reference sequence). The CDR3 coding sequence is TGTGCCACCAGCAGAGCTGCCGGGACAGGGGTCTCCTACGAGCAGTACTTC. Amino acid sequence: CATSRAAGTGVSYEQYF.

The chain combines TRBV6-5 with TRBJ1-2, with D tentatively TRBD1 (6 bases). The CDR3 is 14 amino acids. The germline gives CDR1 MNHEY, CDR2 SVGAGI. V gave up 2 bases and J gave up 8 bases, with 15 bases separating them. CDR3 DNA: TGTGCCAGCAGTTACGGGGGGCGCGGGATCGGCTACACCTTC. As protein: CASSYGGRGIGYTF.

The table lists this clonotype with many counts. The chain combines TRBV11-2 with TRBJ1-1, with D tentatively TRBD1 (5 bases). The CDR3 extends over 13 amino acids. V was trimmed by 5 bases and J by 8 bases, leaving 15 bases between them. The germline gives CDR1 SGHAT, CDR2 FQNNGV. The CDR3 reads CASSEGRLVEAFF. CDR3 in DNA: TGTGCCAGCAGCGAGGGACGGCTCGTAGAAGCTTTCTTT.

This clonotype has at least ten counts. The chain joins TRBV6-5 to TRBJ2-6, with a weak D call TRBD2 (5 bases). This CDR3 is 17 amino acids long. Germline CDR1 and CDR2: MNHEY and SVGAGI. V lost 2 bases to trimming and J lost 1 base, with 12 bases between them. The CDR3 spells CASSYPQTGSGANVLTF. CDR3 DNA: TGTGCCAGCAGTTACCCACAGACGGGATCTGGGGCCAACGTCCTGACTTTC.

The chain is built from TRBV11-2 and TRBJ1-5; D is ambiguous. The V and J ends lost 1 base and 6 bases respectively, with 22 bases between them. Germline CDR1 reads SGHAT; CDR2 reads FQNNGV. The CDR3 length is 18 residues. In DNA, the CDR3 is TGTGCCAGCAGCTTAGGAGTGGTGTCTAGTACCCGGGGTCAGCCCCAGCATTTT. Its translation: CASSLGVVSSTRGQPQHF.

This clonotype appeared many times. The gene calls are TRBV19 and TRBJ1-1; no clear D gene. Trimming removed 5 bases at V and 2 bases at J, with 12 bases between. The CDR3 consists of 14 residues. Germline V lookup: CDR1 LNHDA, CDR2 SQIVND (reference sequence). CDR3: CASSPRTHNTEAFF. The DNA of the CDR3 is TGTGCCAGTAGTCCCCGGACGCACAACACTGAAGCTTTCTTT.

The V call is TRBV20-1, the J call TRBJ2-7, with D unclear. This CDR3 has 11 residues. Germline CDR1 and CDR2: DFQATT and SNEGSKA (reference sequence). Trimming removed 0 bases from V and 5 bases from J, with 5 bases in between. The CDR3 reads CSARDRNEQYF. In nucleotides, the CDR3 is TGCAGTGCTAGAGATAGGAACGAGCAGTACTTC.

This clonotype has at least ten counts. J is TRBJ2-5 and V is TRBV2; 8 nucleotides line up with TRBD2. CDR3 length equals 15 residues. V shed 6 bases, J shed 5 bases, and the junction held 11 bases outside the gene matches. Germline CDR1 reads SNHLY; CDR2 reads FYNNEI. CDR3 DNA sequence: TGTGCCAGCAGCCCTCACCGGGGGGGGGCGGAGACCCAGTACTTC. Protein: CASSPHRGGAETQYF.

This clonotype was seen a handful of times. J is TRBJ1-1 and V is TRBV6-1, with D hard to call. The V gene's germline CDR1 is MNHNS and CDR2 SASEGT. This CDR3 is 15 amino acids long. With 5 bases removed from V and 5 bases from J, the gap between germline ends came to 18 bases. In DNA, the CDR3 is TGTGCCAGCAGTCCCCAACAGCTAGGAACAACTGAAGCTTTCTTT. This gives the protein CASSPQQLGTTEAFF.

This clonotype was picked up a small number of times. V gene TRBV10-3 combines with J gene TRBJ1-5; D gene unclear. Trimming took 7 bases from V and 1 from J, leaving 8 bases between them. CDR1 and CDR2 (germline): ENHRY, SYGVKD. The CDR3 runs 13 residues. The CDR3 DNA is TGTGCCATCAATGTGGACAGCAATCAGCCCCAGCATTTT. It specifies CAINVDSNQPQHF.

The chain recombines TRBV3-1 with TRBJ1-2, with 7 bases lining up with TRBD1. Germline V gene sequence: CDR1 LGHDT, CDR2 YNNKEL (reference sequence). With 3 bases clipped from V and 0 bases from J, the junction kept 4 bases outside the gene matches. The CDR3 is 15 residues long. The CDR3 loop reads CASSQGTVANYGYTF. The DNA of the CDR3 is TGTGCCAGCAGCCAGGGGACAGTAGCTAACTATGGCTACACCTTC.

This chain links TRBV5-1 with TRBJ2-7; TRBD1 matches 9 bases. Trimming cost V 5 bases and J 1 base; bases outside gene matches: 7. The CDR3 totals 15 residues. Germline-derived CDR1 and CDR2 are SGHRS and YFSETQ. CDR3 sequence reads: CASSPTGGKSYEQYF. CDR3 bases: TGCGCCAGCAGTCCGACAGGGGGGAAGTCCTACGAGCAGTACTTC.

The table lists this clonotype with many counts. The rearrangement uses TRBV2 and TRBJ2-7; possible D gene TRBD1, 5 bases. Germline-derived CDR1 and CDR2 are SNHLY and FYNNEI. CDR3 length: 12 residues. V lost 6 bases to trimming and J lost 2 bases, with 8 bases between them. As DNA, the CDR3 is TGTGCCAGCAGCCAGACAGCCTACGAGCAGTACTTC. Its translation: CASSQTAYEQYF.

The gene calls are TRBV6-7 and TRBJ2-2; D gene uncertain. TRBV6-7 is filed as an ORF, its function uncertain. The CDR3 sequence is 13 residues long. The V end was cut by 6 bases, the J end by 5 bases, with 10 bases between. CDR3 coding DNA: TGTGCCAGCAGAGCCCTGAGGACCGGGGAGCTGTTTTTT. Protein product: CASRALRTGELFF.

This clonotype was seen many times. The chain is built from TRBV12-3 or TRBV12-4 and TRBJ2-7; weak D call: TRBD2 (6 bases). The V end was cut by 3 bases, the J end by 1 base, with 10 bases between. This CDR3 region has 14 residues. As DNA, the CDR3 is TGTGCCAGCAGTTTTACGGGGGAATCCTACGAGCAGTACTTC. Residues: CASSFTGESYEQYF.

This clonotype has at least ten counts. The chain links TRBV10-3 to TRBJ1-3, with a weak D call TRBD1 (6 bases). This CDR3 has 18 amino acids. Germline lookup yields CDR1 ENHRY and CDR2 SYGVKD. V dropped 0 bases and J dropped 0 bases, with 15 bases sitting between them. The chain's CDR3 is CAISESPGQPSSGNTIYF. CDR3 bases: TGTGCCATCAGTGAGTCGCCCGGACAGCCGAGCTCTGGAAACACCATATATTTT.

As for this clonotype: Sequence at one end of the junction differs from germline and may be a read error. V usage is TRBV6-2 or TRBV6-3 and J usage is TRBJ1-2; D is uncertain. The CDR3 covers 16 residues. Germline CDR1 MNHEY, CDR2 SVGEGT. Here the CDR3 DNA reads TGTGCCAGCAGTAACTCCGGGATCCGGTCATACTATGGCTACACCTTC. Its protein is CASSNSGIRSYYGYTF.

The chain uses TRBV11-2 and TRBJ2-7, with TRBD1 identical over 7 bases. CDR3 length equals 13 residues. With 4 bases clipped from V and 1 base from J, the junction kept 1 base outside the gene matches. CDR1 and CDR2 (germline): SGHAT, FQNNGV. The CDR3 DNA is TGTGCCAGCAGCTCACAGGGGTCCTACGAGCAGTACGTC. It specifies CASSSQGSYEQYV.

In this sample, this clonotype turned up many times. The chain has TRBV6-1 and TRBJ2-7; maybe TRBD1 (5 bases). CDR3 size: 15 residues. Germline V gene sequence: CDR1 MNHNS, CDR2 SASEGT. The germline V and J ends were trimmed by 3 bases and 5 bases, with 17 bases remaining between them. Written as DNA, the CDR3 is TGTGCCAGCAGTGACTTCTACCAGGGCGAGGACGAGCAGTACTTC. This gives the protein CASSDFYQGEDEQYF.

The chain combines TRBV12-3 or TRBV12-4 with TRBJ1-1; no reliable D call. V dropped 4 bases and J dropped 4 bases, with 16 bases sitting between them. The CDR3 length is 15 residues. Written as DNA, the CDR3 is TGTGCCAGCAGTTACTCGAAAGGGAGCCGCACTGAAGCTTTCTTT. Translated: CASSYSKGSRTEAFF.